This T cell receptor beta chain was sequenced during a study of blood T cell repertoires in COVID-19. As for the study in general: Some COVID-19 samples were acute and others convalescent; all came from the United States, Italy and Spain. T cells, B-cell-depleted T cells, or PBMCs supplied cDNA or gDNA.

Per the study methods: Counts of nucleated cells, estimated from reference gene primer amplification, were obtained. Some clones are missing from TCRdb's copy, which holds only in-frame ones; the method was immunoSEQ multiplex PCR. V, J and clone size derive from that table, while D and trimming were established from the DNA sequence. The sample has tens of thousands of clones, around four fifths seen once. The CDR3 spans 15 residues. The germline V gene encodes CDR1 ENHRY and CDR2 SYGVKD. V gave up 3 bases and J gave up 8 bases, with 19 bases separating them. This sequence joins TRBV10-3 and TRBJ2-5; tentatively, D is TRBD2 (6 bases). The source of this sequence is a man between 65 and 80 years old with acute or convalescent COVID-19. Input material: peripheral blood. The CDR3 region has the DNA TGTGCCATCAGTGATTGGAGGGTCCTAACGAAAACCCAGTACTTC. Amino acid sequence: CAISDWRVLTKTQYF.